A selection of T cell receptor beta chains follows, all from one sample in a study of cytomegalovirus exposure and HLA in healthy donors. Profiling relied on immunoSEQ multiplex PCR, and the TCRdb table lists in-frame clones only, not all of them. The profile shows around 49,000 clones, 94% of them singletons. Material for sequencing was PBMCs. These TCRs come from a young woman in good health and CMV-seropositive. Each CDR3 is given with its conserved first and last residue. The D gene is left open where the match is weak. Size is stated for part of the rows, as once, few or many counts, or as a class when the clone is expanded.

TRBJ1-5,-,-,TRBV15,TGTGCCACCAGCAGAGAACCCAGCGAGCGGTGGCCCCAGCATTTT,CATSREPSERWPQHF
TRBJ1-5,-,-,TRBV28,TGTGCCAGCACCTTACAGGGTGTAGGCAATCAGCCCCAGCATTTT,CASTLQGVGNQPQHF
TRBJ2-7,once,-,TRBV7-7,TGTGCTAGCAGCTTAGGGGAGTCCTACGAGCAGTACTTC,CASSLGESYEQYF
TRBJ2-2,-,TRBD2,TRBV29-1,TGCAGCGTTGAATCAGCGGGAGGGCCCGGCGGGGAGCTGTTTTTT,CSVESAGGPGGELFF
TRBJ2-1,-,-,TRBV2,TGTGCCAGCAGTGAATTCTTCGGGTTGGCGAGTGAGCAGTTCTTC,CASSEFFGLASEQFF
TRBJ2-7,-,-,TRBV2,TGTGCCAGCAGTGACCCCCTCGAGGGCCGCTGGGTGCACTACGAGCAGTACTTC,CASSDPLEGRWVHYEQYF
TRBJ2-7,-,TRBD1,TRBV18,TGTGCCAGCTCAAGGGACAGGAACTCCTACGAGCAGTACTTC,CASSRDRNSYEQYF
TRBJ2-2,-,TRBD1,TRBV28,TGTGCCAGCAGTCCCCGGGACAGGGTAACCGGGGAGCTGTTTTTT,CASSPRDRVTGELFF
TRBJ2-7,-,TRBD2,TRBV7-9,TGTGCCAGCGGGGGAGGGGAGAGCTCCTACGAGCAGTACTTC,CASGGGESSYEQYF
TRBJ2-5,-,TRBD2,TRBV15,TGTGCCACCAGCAGAGTGGGGGGGAAAGAGACCCAGTACTTC,CATSRVGGKETQYF
TRBJ1-2,-,TRBD1,TRBV6-5,TGTGCCAGCAGTTACAGTTTGGACAGGGGCTACACCTTC,CASSYSLDRGYTF
TRBJ2-5,-,-,TRBV5-1,TGCGCCAGCAGCTCCGGGACATCACAAGAGACCCAGTACTTC,CASSSGTSQETQYF
TRBJ1-4,-,TRBD1,TRBV4-2,TGTGCCAGCAGCCCCCGGACAGGGGGATTAGATGAAAAACTGTTTTTT,CASSPRTGGLDEKLFF
TRBJ2-1,-,TRBD2,TRBV7-3,TGTGCCAGCAGCCGCGGACTGCTAGCGGGAGATCTTGCGCAGTTCTTC,CASSRGLLAGDLAQFF
TRBJ2-1,few,TRBD2,TRBV30,TGTGCCTGGTCTAGCGGAATCTCCTACAATGAGCAGTTCTTC,CAWSSGISYNEQFF
TRBJ2-2,few,TRBD2,TRBV14,TGTGCCAGCAGCCAAGTAGCTAGCGGGAAAAACACCGGGGAGCTGTTTTTT,CASSQVASGKNTGELFF
TRBJ2-3,-,-,TRBV7-3,TGTGCCAGCAGCTTAGAAATTAGCCGAAACACAGATACGCAGTATTTT,CASSLEISRNTDTQYF
TRBJ2-3,-,TRBD2,TRBV6-6,TGTGCCAGCAGTTACGGACTAGACACAGATACGCAGTATTTT,CASSYGLDTDTQYF
TRBJ2-3,few,-,TRBV6-1,TGTGCCAGCAGCACTGGACAGGCGGGGGGAGATACGCAGTATTTT,CASSTGQAGGDTQYF
TRBJ2-1,-,TRBD1,TRBV6-6,TGTGCCAGCAGTTATGCGGACAGGGGGCTTGTGTTCTTC,CASSYADRGLVFF
TRBJ2-7,-,-,TRBV29-1,TGCAGCGTTGAATTCCAGCCGGGCGAGCAGTACTTC,CSVEFQPGEQYF
TRBJ1-2,-,-,TRBV5-4,TGTGCCAGCAGCCCGACCCAGGGTAACTATGGCTACACCTTC,CASSPTQGNYGYTF
TRBJ1-5,-,TRBD1,TRBV19,TGTGCCAGTAAAGGACAGGGGGCGGGTCAGCCCCAGCATTTT,CASKGQGAGQPQHF
TRBJ1-5,-,TRBD1,TRBV2,TGTGCCAGCAGTGGCGGGACAGGGAGGTATCAGCCCCAGCATTTT,CASSGGTGRYQPQHF
TRBJ1-2,-,-,TRBV28,TGTGCCAGCAGTTTATCGCCCAGGTCCAGGGGCTACACCTTC,CASSLSPRSRGYTF
TRBJ2-1,once,-,TRBV27,TGTGCCAGCAGTTTAACGGGGGAAAAATACAATGAGCAGTTCTTC,CASSLTGEKYNEQFF
TRBJ1-2,few,-,TRBV30,TGTGCCTGGGCGACAGTTAACTATGGCTACACCTTC,CAWATVNYGYTF
TRBJ2-7,-,-,TRBV7-9,TGTGCCAGCAGCTTTACTCACTCCTACGAGCAGTACTTC,CASSFTHSYEQYF
TRBJ2-4,-,TRBD1,TRBV6-1,TGTGCCAGCAGTGAGTTTAGAAAGGGGGCTGGAAACATTCAGTACTTC,CASSEFRKGAGNIQYF
TRBJ2-1,-,-,TRBV4-1,TGCGCCAGCAGCCGGGGGCCGTGGGAGAATGAGCAGTTCTTC,CASSRGPWENEQFF
TRBJ2-3,-,-,TRBV11-2,TGTGCCAGCAGCTTCCCCCCCCGGGATACGCAGTATTTT,CASSFPPRDTQYF
TRBJ1-3,-,TRBD1,TRBV5-1,TGCGCCAGCAGCCGCGAGGGACAGGGCTCTGGAAACACCATATATTTT,CASSREGQGSGNTIYF
TRBJ2-2,-,TRBD2,TRBV30,TGTGCCTGGAGTGTGACTAGCGGGAGGCCTACTGCGAACACCGGGGAGCTGTTTTTT,CAWSVTSGRPTANTGELFF
TRBJ2-3,-,TRBD2,TRBV6-1,TGTGCCACCGCGGATGCGGGAGGTGCAGATACGCAGTATTTT,CATADAGGADTQYF
TRBJ1-1,-,TRBD1,TRBV19,TGTGCCAGTAGTATATCGGACAGGGCTTATGCTTTCTTT,CASSISDRAYAFF
TRBJ2-3,-,TRBD1,TRBV11-3,TGTGCCAGCAGCCCCAGGGGGCCTAGCACAGATACGCAGTATTTT,CASSPRGPSTDTQYF
TRBJ2-1,-,TRBD2,TRBV9,TGTGCCAGCAGCGTAGATAGCGGGAGCTCCTACAATGAGCAGTTCTTC,CASSVDSGSSYNEQFF
TRBJ2-7,-,TRBD2,TRBV28,TGTGCCAGCAGAGGAGCGGGAGGTGTTCACGAGCAGTACTTC,CASRGAGGVHEQYF
TRBJ2-3,-,TRBD1,TRBV5-4,TGTGCCAGCAGCTGGGGGACAGAAGGAAGCACAGATACGCAGTATTTT,CASSWGTEGSTDTQYF
TRBJ2-1,-,TRBD2,TRBV28,TGTGCCAGCAGGCTGGGACTAGACTCCTACAATGAGCAGTTCTTC,CASRLGLDSYNEQFF
TRBJ1-1,once,-,TRBV6-5,TGTGCCAGCAGTAGGGAGAAATACACTGAAGCTTTCTTT,CASSREKYTEAFF